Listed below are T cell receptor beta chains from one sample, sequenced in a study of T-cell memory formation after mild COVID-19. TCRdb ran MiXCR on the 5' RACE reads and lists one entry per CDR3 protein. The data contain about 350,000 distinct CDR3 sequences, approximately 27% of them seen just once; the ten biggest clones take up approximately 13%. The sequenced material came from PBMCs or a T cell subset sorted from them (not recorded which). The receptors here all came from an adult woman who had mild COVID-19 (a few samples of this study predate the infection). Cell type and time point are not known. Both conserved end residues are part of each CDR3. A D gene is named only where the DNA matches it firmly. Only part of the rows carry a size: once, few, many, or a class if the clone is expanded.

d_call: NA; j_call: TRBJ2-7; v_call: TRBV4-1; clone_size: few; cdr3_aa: CASSQHREGGEQYF; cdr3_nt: TGCGCCAGCAGCCAGCACAGGGAAGGGGGCGAGCAGTACTTC
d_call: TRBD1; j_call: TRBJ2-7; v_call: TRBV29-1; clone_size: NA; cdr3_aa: CSVSSPTGARGNEQYF; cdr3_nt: TGCAGCGTCTCGTCCCCCACCGGGGCCAGGGGGAACGAGCAGTACTTC
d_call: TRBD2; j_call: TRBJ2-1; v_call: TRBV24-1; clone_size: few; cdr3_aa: CATSDPLAGSYNEQFF; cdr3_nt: TGTGCCACCAGTGACCCCCTAGCGGGCTCCTACAATGAGCAGTTCTTC
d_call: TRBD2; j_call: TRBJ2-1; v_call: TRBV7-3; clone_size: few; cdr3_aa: CASSPSLGGGAYNEQFF; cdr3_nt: TGTGCCAGCAGCCCGTCTCTTGGCGGGGGGGCCTACAATGAGCAGTTCTTC
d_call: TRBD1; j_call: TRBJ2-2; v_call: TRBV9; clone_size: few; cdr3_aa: CASSYTGQGPGELFF; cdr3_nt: TGTGCCAGCAGCTATACGGGACAGGGACCCGGGGAGCTGTTTTTT
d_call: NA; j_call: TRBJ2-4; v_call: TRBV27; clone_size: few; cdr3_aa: CASSLPPLWYF; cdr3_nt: TGTGCCAGCAGTTTACCGCCCCTTTGGTACTTC
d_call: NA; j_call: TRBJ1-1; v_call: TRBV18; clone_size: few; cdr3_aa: CASSPRAADEAFF; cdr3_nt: TGTGCCAGCTCACCAAGGGCCGCCGATGAAGCTTTCTTT
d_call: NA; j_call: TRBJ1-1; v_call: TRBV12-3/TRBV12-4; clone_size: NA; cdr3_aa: CASSPSGRLTEAFF; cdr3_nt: TGTGCCAGCAGTCCGTCGGGTCGGCTCACTGAAGCTTTCTTT
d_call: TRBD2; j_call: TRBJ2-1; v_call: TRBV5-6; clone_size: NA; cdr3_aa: CASSYAGLAAYNEQFF; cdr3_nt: TGTGCCAGCAGCTACGCGGGACTAGCGGCCTACAATGAGCAGTTCTTC
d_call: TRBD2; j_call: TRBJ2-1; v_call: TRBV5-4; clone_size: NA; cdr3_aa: CASSPPLAGRRYNEQFF; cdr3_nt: TGTGCCAGCAGCCCACCCCTAGCGGGGAGGCGGTACAATGAGCAGTTCTTC
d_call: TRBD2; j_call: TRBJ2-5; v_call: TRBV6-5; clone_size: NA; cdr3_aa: CASSETSGEETQYF; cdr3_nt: TGTGCCAGCAGCGAGACTAGCGGGGAAGAGACCCAGTACTTC
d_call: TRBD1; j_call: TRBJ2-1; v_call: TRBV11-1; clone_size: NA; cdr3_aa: CASNRDRSHSNEQFF; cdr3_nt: TGTGCCAGCAATCGGGACAGGTCACATTCCAATGAGCAGTTCTTC
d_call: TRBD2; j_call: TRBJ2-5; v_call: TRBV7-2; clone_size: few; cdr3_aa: CASSAFGGGETQYF; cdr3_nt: TGTGCCAGCAGCGCATTTGGGGGGGGAGAGACCCAGTACTTC
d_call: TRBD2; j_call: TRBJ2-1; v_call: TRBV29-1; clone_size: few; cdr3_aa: CSVSPGLAGNEQFF; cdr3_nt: TGCAGCGTTTCTCCGGGACTAGCGGGCAATGAGCAGTTCTTC
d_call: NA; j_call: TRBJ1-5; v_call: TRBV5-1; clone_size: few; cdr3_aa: CASSLAPLTHYSNQPQHF; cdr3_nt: TGCGCCAGCAGCTTGGCCCCCTTGACACATTATAGCAATCAGCCCCAGCATTTT
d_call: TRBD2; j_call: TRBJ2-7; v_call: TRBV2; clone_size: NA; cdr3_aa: CASLAGGIYEQYF; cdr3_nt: TGTGCCAGCTTAGCGGGGGGCATCTACGAGCAGTACTTC
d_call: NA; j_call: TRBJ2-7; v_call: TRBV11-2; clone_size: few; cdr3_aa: CASSRGPAEQYF; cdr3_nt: TGTGCCAGCAGCCGCGGACCAGCCGAGCAGTACTTC
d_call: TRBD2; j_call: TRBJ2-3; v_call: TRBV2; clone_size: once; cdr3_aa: CASSERIAGQVQYF; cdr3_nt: TGTGCCAGCAGTGAACGAATAGCGGGGCAAGTGCAGTATTTT
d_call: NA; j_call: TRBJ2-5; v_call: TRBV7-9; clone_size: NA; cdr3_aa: CASSLGTNSLQAQYF; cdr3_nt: TGTGCCAGCAGCTTAGGGACAAATAGTCTTCAGGCCCAGTACTTC
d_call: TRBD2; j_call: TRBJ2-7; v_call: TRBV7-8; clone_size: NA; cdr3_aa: CATSTTSGTVIEQYF; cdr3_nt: TGTGCCACCAGCACCACTAGCGGCACAGTGATCGAGCAGTACTTC
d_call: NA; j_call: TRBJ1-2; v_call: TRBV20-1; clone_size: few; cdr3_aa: CSVSLRGFGYGYTF; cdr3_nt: TGCAGTGTCTCCCTGCGAGGGTTCGGCTATGGCTACACCTTC
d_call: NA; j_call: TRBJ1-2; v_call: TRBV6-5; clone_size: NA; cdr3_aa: CASSYTLDGRYGYTF; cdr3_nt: TGTGCCAGCAGTTACACCCTGGACGGACGATATGGCTACACCTTC
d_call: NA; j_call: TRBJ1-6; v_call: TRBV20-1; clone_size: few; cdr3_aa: CSARDYRAERSPLHF; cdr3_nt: TGCAGTGCTAGAGATTACAGGGCGGAAAGATCACCCCTCCACTTT
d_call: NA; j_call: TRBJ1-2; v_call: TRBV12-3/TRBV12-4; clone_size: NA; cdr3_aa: CASSLGSYYGYTF; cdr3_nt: TGTGCCAGCAGTTTGGGATCTTACTATGGCTACACCTTC
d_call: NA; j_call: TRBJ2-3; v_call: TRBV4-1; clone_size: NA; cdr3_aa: CASSRLGLLTDTQYF; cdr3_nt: TGCGCCAGCAGCCGTTTGGGACTTCTCACAGATACGCAGTATTTT
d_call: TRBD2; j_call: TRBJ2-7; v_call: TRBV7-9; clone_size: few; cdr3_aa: CASSGRDYSYEQYF; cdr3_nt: TGTGCCAGCAGCGGAAGGGACTACTCCTACGAGCAGTACTTC
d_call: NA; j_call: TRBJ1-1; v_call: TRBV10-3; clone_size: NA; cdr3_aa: CAISGRLNTEAFF; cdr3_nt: TGTGCCATCAGTGGACGTTTGAACACTGAAGCTTTCTTT
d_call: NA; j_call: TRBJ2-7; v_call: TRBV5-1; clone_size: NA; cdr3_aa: CASSPPSTYEQYF; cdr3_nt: TGCGCCAGCAGCCCCCCAAGCACCTACGAGCAGTACTTC
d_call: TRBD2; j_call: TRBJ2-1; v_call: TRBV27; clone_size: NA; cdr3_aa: CASSFPGTTNEQFF; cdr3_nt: TGTGCCAGCAGTTTCCCCGGGACTACCAATGAGCAGTTCTTC
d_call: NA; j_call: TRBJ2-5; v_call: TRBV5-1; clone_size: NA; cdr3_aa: CASSFDWEETQYF; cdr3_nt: TGCGCCAGCAGCTTCGACTGGGAAGAGACCCAGTACTTC
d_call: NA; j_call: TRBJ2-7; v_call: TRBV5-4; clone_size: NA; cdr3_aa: CASSKIPTTYEQYF; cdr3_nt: TGTGCCAGCAGCAAAATTCCGACGACCTACGAGCAGTACTTC
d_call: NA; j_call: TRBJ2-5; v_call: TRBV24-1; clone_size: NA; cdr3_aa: CATSGGTEETQYF; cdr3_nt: TGTGCCACCAGTGGGGGGACGGAAGAGACCCAGTACTTC
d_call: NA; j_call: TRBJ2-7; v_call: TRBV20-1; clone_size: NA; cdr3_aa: CSARSGTGWYEQYF; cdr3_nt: TGCAGTGCTAGATCCGGGACGGGCTGGTACGAGCAGTACTTC
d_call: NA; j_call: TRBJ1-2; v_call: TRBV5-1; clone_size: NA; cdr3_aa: CASSLGGASNYGYTF; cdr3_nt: TGCGCCAGCAGCTTGGGTGGGGCATCTAACTATGGCTACACCTTC
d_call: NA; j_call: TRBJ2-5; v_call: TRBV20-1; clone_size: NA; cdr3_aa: CSARDRVTETQYF; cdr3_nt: TGCAGTGCTAGAGATCGGGTGACGGAGACCCAGTACTTC
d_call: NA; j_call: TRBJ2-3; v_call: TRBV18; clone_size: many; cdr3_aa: CASSPDSTDTQYF; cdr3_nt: TGTGCCAGCTCACCGGACAGCACAGATACGCAGTATTTT
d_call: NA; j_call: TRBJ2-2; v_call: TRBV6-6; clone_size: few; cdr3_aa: CASSSSRQGGTGELFF; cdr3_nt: TGTGCCAGCAGTTCGAGTAGACAGGGAGGGACCGGGGAGCTGTTTTTT
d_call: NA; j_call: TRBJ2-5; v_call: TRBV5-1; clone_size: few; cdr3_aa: CASSLRERGTQYF; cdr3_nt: TGCGCCAGCAGCTTGAGGGAAAGAGGGACCCAGTACTTC
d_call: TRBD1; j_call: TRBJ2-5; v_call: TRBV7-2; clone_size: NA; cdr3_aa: CASSTTHRGLGETQYF; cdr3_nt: TGTGCCAGCAGCACGACCCACAGGGGGCTGGGGGAGACCCAGTACTTC
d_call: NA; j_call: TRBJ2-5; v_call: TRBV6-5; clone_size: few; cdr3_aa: CASSRRELKIGTQYF; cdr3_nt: TGTGCCAGCAGCCGACGGGAGCTAAAGATTGGGACCCAGTACTTC
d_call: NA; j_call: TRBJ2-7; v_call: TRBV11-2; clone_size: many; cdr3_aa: CASSHRGSYEQYF; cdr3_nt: TGTGCCAGCAGCCACAGAGGCAGCTACGAGCAGTACTTC
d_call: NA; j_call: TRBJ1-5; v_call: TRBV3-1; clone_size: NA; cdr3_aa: CASSQVPRSQPQHF; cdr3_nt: TGTGCCAGCAGCCAAGTCCCTCGGAGTCAGCCCCAGCATTTT
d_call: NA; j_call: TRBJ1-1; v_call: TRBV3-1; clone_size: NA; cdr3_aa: CSSSRTGTTEAFF; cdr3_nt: TGTTCCAGCAGCCGAACAGGGACAACTGAAGCTTTCTTT
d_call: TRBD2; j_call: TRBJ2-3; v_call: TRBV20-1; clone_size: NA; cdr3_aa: CSARDTLAVMDTQYF; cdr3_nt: TGCAGTGCTAGAGATACGCTAGCGGTAATGGATACGCAGTATTTT